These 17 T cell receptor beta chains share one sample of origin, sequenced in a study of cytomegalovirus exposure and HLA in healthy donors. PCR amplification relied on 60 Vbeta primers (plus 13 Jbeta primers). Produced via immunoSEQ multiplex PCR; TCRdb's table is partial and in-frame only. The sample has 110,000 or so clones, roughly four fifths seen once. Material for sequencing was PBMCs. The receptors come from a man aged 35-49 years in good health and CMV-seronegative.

The CDR3 coding sequence is TGTGCCAGCAGTTACGCGGGACAGGGCTGGGAAAAACTGTTTTTT. Its translation: CASSYAGQGWEKLFF. The V and J genes are TRBV28 and TRBJ1-4; 9 nucleotides line up with TRBD1. The CDR3 runs to 15 residues. J lost 8 bases, V lost 4 bases, and 8 bases had no gene match. Per the germline V gene, CDR1 is MDHEN and CDR2 is SYDVKM.

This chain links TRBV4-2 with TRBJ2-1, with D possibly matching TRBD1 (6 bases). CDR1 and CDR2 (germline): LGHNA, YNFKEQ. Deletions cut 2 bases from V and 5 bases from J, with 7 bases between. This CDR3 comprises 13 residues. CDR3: CASSQQGNNEQFF. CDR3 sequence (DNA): TGTGCCAGCAGCCAACAGGGGAACAATGAGCAGTTCTTC.

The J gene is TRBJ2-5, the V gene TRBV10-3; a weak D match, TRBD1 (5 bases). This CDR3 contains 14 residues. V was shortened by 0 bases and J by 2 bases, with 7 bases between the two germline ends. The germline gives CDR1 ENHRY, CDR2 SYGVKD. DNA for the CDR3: TGTGCCATCAGTGAGTCAGGGGTTCAAGAGACCCAGTACTTC. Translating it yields CAISESGVQETQYF.

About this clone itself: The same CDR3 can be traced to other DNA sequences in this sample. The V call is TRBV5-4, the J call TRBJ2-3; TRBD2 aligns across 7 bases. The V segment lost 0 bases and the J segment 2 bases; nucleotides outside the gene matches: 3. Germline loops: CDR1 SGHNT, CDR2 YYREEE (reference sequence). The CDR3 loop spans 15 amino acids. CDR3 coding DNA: TGTGCCAGCAGCTTGGATCTAGCGGACACAGATACGCAGTATTTT. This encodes CASSLDLADTDTQYF.

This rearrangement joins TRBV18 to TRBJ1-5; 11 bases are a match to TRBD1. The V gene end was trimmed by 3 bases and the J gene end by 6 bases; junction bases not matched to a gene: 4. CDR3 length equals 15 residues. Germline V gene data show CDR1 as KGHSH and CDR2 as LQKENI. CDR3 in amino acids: CASSPGQGVGQPQHF. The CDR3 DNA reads TGTGCCAGCTCACCGGGACAGGGGGTTGGTCAGCCCCAGCATTTT.

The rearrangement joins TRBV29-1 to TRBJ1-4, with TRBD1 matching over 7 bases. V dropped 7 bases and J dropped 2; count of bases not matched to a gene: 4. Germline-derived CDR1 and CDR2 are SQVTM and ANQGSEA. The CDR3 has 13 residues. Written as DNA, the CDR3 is TGCAGCGGAATCAGGGGGACTAATGAAAAACTGTTTTTT. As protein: CSGIRGTNEKLFF.

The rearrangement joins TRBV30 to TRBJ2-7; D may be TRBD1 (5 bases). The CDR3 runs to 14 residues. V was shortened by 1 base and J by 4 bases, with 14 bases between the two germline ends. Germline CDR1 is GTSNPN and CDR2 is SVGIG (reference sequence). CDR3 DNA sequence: TGTGCCTGGAGTGGTAGGCCCAGGGATTACGAGCAGTACTTC. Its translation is CAWSGRPRDYEQYF.

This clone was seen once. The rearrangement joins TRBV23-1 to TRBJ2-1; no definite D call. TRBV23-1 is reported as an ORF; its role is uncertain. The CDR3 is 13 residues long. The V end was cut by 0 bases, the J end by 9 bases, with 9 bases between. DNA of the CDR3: TGCGCCAGCAGTCAATCGAGCCCCCTTGAGCAGTTCTTC. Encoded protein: CASSQSSPLEQFF.

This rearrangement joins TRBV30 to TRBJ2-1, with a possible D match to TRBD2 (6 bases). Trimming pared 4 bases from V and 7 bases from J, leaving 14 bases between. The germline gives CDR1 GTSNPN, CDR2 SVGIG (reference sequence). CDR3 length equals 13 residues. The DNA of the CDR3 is TGTGCCTGGACGACTGGGGGGTCGAATGAGCAGTTCTTC. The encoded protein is CAWTTGGSNEQFF.

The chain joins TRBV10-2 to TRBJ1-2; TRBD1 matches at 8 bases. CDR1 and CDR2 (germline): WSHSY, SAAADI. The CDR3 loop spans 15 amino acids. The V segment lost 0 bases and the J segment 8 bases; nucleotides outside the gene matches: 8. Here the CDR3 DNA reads TGCGCCAGCAGTGAGTCATTGCCAGGGGGCTTAGGCTACACCTTC. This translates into CASSESLPGGLGYTF.

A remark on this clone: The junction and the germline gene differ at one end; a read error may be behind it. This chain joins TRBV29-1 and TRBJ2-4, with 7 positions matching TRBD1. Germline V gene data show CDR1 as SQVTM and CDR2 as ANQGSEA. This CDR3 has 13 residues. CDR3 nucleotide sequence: TGCAGCGTCCTACAGGGGTCCAAAAACAGTCAGTACTTC. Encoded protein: CSVLQGSKNSQYF.

CDR3: CASSSGQSQETQYF. The DNA of the CDR3 is TGTGCCAGCAGCTCAGGACAGTCCCAAGAGACCCAGTACTTC. The genes are TRBV5-4 and TRBJ2-5; D might be TRBD1 (6 bases). Germline V gene data show CDR1 as SGHNT and CDR2 as YYREEE (reference sequence). V was pared by 3 bases and J by 1 base, with 10 bases between. This CDR3 spans 14 amino acids.

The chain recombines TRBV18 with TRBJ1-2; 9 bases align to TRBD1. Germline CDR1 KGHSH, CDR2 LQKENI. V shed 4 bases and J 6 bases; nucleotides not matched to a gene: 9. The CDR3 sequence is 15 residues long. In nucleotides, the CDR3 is TGTGCCAGCTCACGGACAGGGGCCGCGGGGGATGGCTACACCTTC. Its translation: CASSRTGAAGDGYTF.

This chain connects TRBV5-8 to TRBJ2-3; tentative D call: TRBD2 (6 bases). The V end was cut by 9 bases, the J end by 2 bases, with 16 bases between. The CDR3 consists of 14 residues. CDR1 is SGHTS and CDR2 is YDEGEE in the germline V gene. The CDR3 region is CATRRAGDTDTQYF. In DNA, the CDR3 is TGTGCCACCAGGAGGGCAGGAGACACAGATACGCAGTATTTT.

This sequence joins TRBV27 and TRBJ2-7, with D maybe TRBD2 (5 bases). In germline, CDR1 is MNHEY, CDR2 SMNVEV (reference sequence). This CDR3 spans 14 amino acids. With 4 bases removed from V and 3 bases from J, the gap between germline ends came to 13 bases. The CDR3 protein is CASSSYALDYEQYF. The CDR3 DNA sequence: TGTGCCAGCAGTTCCTATGCACTAGACTACGAGCAGTACTTC.

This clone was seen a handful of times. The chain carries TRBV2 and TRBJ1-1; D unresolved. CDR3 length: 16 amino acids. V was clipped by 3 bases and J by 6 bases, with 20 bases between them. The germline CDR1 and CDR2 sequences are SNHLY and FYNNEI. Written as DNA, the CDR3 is TGTGCCAGCAGTGAGCAGACACACTTCGTCGTCCCTGAAGCTTTCTTT. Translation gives CASSEQTHFVVPEAFF. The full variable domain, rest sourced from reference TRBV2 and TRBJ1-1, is EPEVTQTPSHQVTQMGQEVILRCVPISNHLYFYWYRQILGQKVEFLVSFYNNEISEKSEIFDDQFSVERPDGSNFTLKIRSTKLEDSAMYFCASSEQTHFVVPEAFFGQGTRLTVV.

The CDR3 loop is CASSPLRSEQYF. CDR3 nucleotide sequence: TGTGCCAGCAGCCCCCTCCGGTCCGAGCAGTACTTC. The V call is TRBV11-2, the J call TRBJ2-7; D remains ambiguous. CDR1 SGHAT and CDR2 FQNNGV come from the germline V gene. Trimming took 5 bases from V and 6 from J, leaving 11 bases between them. The CDR3 loop spans 12 amino acids. Full variable domain (outside the CDR3, taken from reference TRBV11-2 and TRBJ2-7): EAGVAQSPRYKIIEKRQSVAFWCNPISGHATLYWYQQILGQGPKLLIQFQNNGVVDDSQLPKDRFSAERLKGVDSTLKIQPAKLEDSAVYLCASSPLRSEQYFGPGTRLTVT.